The present TCR beta chain was sequenced within a study of blood T cell repertoires in COVID-19. Measured with immunoSEQ multiplex PCR; TCRdb has only the in-frame clones, and not every one. The sample includes roughly 100,000 clones, nearly 90% of them seen just once. Germline V gene data show CDR1 as SGHRS and CDR2 as YFSETQ. Trimming took off 0 bases at V and 2 bases at J, with 6 bases between the two ends. The CDR3 is 14 residues long. The chain links TRBV5-1 to TRBJ1-5; TRBD1 might be the D (5 bases). The sequencing input was peripheral blood. The receptor's source is a man aged 45 to 65 in a cohort sampled during active COVID-19. CDR3 bases: TGCGCCAGCAGCTTGGGGGGCGGCAATCAGCCCCAGCATTTT. Translating it yields CASSLGGGNQPQHF.